Sequencing of this T cell receptor beta chain was carried out in a study of shared clonotypes between healthy human individuals. Using immunoSEQ multiplex PCR, the repertoire was profiled, and TCRdb retains in-frame clones only, with some absent. The sample consists of about 530,000 clones, around 79% of them appearing once. Trimming took 2 bases from V and 6 from J, leaving 5 bases between them. The CDR3 consists of 11 residues. Per the germline V gene, CDR1 is SQVTM and CDR2 is ANQGSEA. This chain links TRBV29-1 with TRBJ2-1, with unresolved D. Sequenced: PBMCs. The receptor was isolated from a woman aged 40 to 49 in good health. Some clones in this sample may be carry-over from other donors' samples. In nucleotides, the CDR3 is TGCAGCGTTGAATCCAGCAATGAGCAGTTCTTC. Protein sequence: CSVESSNEQFF.